This TCR beta chain was identified during a study of shared clonotypes between healthy human individuals. Findings of the study overall: Naive CD4 clonotypes were shared across a handful of donors at roughly 4.6%.

Points on this clone: The antigen is not known.

TCRdb's copy holds only in-frame clones and misses some; the assay was immunoSEQ multiplex PCR. The sample has over a million clones, around 98.5% seen once. V was cut by 2 bases and J by 2 bases, with 8 bases left in between. CDR3 length: 14 residues. Germline V gene sequence: CDR1 SSHAT, CDR2 FNYEAQ (reference sequence). This receptor was identified in a man aged 25 to 40 in good health. V usage is TRBV7-7 and J usage is TRBJ2-3; D gene ambiguous. Specimen: naive CD4+ T cells sorted from blood. Subset defined: CD45RA+ positively selected. CDR3 coding DNA: TGTGCCAGCAGCTTATTGGGCCTCACAGATACGCAGTATTTT. Translated: CASSLLGLTDTQYF.